This TCR beta chain was recovered during a study of cytomegalovirus exposure and HLA in healthy donors. Researchers ran the PCR with 60 Vbeta and 13 Jbeta primers. TCRdb's table, derived via immunoSEQ multiplex PCR, lists solely in-frame clones and lacks some. The sample has 65,000 to 75,000 clones, roughly 74% seen once; the top ten hold roughly 10%. The sequencing sample was made of PBMCs. The receptor was derived from a woman aged 60-70 years in good health and CMV-seropositive.

CDR3 nucleotide sequence: TGCGCCAGCAGCTTGACAGGGGAGCCCTACAATGAGCAGTTCTTC. The encoded protein is CASSLTGEPYNEQFF. The V call is TRBV5-1, the J call TRBJ2-1, with 7 bases matching TRBD1. The CDR3 runs to 15 residues. Germline values: CDR1 SGHRS, CDR2 YFSETQ. V dropped 1 base and J dropped 2; count of bases not matched to a gene: 3.